This TCR beta chain was obtained from a study of T cells in Graves' hyperthyroidism and ophthalmopathy. General study points: Most thyroid clonotypes expanded above 0.001 appeared in blood too. Ophthalmopathy was predicted by the model a median of around 5.9 months ahead of onset.

Amplified TCR beta CDR3 regions came from RNA transcripts. RT-PCR in the first round (using the HTBI primer set) targeted the TCR CDR3. MiXCR, run by TCRdb on the multiplex PCR reads, gives a single entry per CDR3 protein. The sample lists 300,000 to 450,000 distinct CDR3 sequences, about 15% seen once, with 25% to 35% in the top ten. In this sample, this clonotype turned up a few times. The antigen is undetermined. Diagnoses used clinical symptoms, serum thyroxine and TRAb, thyroid ultrasound and orbital computed tomography. V lost 3 bases to trimming and J lost 3 bases, with 12 bases between them. This CDR3 has 14 residues. The germline V gene encodes CDR1 GTSNPN and CDR2 SVGIG (reference sequence).

Sequencing used blood. This receptor was identified in a young woman with Graves' hyperthyroidism that later progressed to Graves' ophthalmopathy. The genes are TRBV30 and TRBJ2-1; D gene unclear. CDR3 amino acids: CAWRAQSFYNEQFF. CDR3 coding DNA: TGTGCCTGGAGAGCCCAATCTTTCTACAATGAGCAGTTCTTC. Full variable domain (missing parts from reference TRBV30 and TRBJ2-1): SQTIHQWPATLVQPVGSPLSLECTVEGTSNPNLYWYRQAAGRGLQLLFYSVGIGQISSEVPQNLSASRPQDRQFILSSKKLLLSDSGFYLCAWRAQSFYNEQFFGPGTRLTVL.